Below are 25 T cell receptor beta chains sequenced from a single sample in a study of OX40 agonist ivuxolimab in advanced cancers. Library method: the immunoSEQ multiplex PCR assay. TCRdb provides this immuneACCESS table in a form limited to in-frame rearrangements. Some clones are lacking; in checked studies, under half of them reflect an unresolved V gene, and why the rest are absent is not known. The sample profile shows fewer than 35,000 clones; roughly 79% of them were found once. The ten biggest clones cover around 19% of the sample. Sequenced material: CD4+ or CD8+ T cells sorted from blood, taken in a trial of the OX40 agonist ivuxolimab. Source of these receptors: an adult with an advanced solid tumor such as melanoma, head and neck, liver or kidney cancer.

CDR3 residues: CASSYDGTGNQPQHF. CDR3 bases: TGTGCCAGCAGTTACGACGGGACAGGCAATCAGCCCCAGCATTTT. The chain recombines TRBV6-5 with TRBJ1-5; TRBD1 agrees at 7 bases. The CDR3 has 15 amino acids. Germline V gene sequence: CDR1 MNHEY, CDR2 SVGAGI. V dropped 2 bases and J dropped 2; count of bases not matched to a gene: 3.

The chain joins TRBV6-1 to TRBJ2-3; tentative D call: TRBD1 (6 bases). The CDR3 length is 14 residues. Germline V gene sequence: CDR1 MNHNS, CDR2 SASEGT. Trimming shortened V by 10 bases and J by 4 bases, and 18 bases separated the two germline ends. CDR3 nucleotide sequence: TGTGCCACCATCCCCGGACAGTCGGCAGATACGCAGTATTTT. Amino acid sequence: CATIPGQSADTQYF.

V gene TRBV11-1 combines with J gene TRBJ1-2, with D possibly being TRBD1 (6 bases). This CDR3 region has 11 residues. From germline, CDR1 is SGHAT and CDR2 FQDESV (reference sequence). Trimming removed 5 bases from V and 9 bases from J, with 10 bases in between. This chain's CDR3 is CASSPGTSYTF. CDR3 DNA: TGTGCCAGCAGCCCCGGGACAAGCTACACCTTC.

V and J are TRBV7-2 and TRBJ2-7, with no clear D. The CDR3 is 15 amino acids. The V gene's germline CDR1 is SGHTA and CDR2 FQGNSA. Trimming took 2 bases from V and 2 from J, leaving 13 bases between them. In nucleotides, the CDR3 is TGTGCCAGCAGCTTATTCCCGGGTAGGCCCTACGAGCAGTACTTC. It specifies CASSLFPGRPYEQYF.

The J gene is TRBJ1-6, the V gene TRBV6-6; D call uncertain. V lost 1 base to trimming and J lost 12 bases, with 7 bases between them. Germline CDR1 reads MNHNY; CDR2 reads SVGAGI (reference sequence). This CDR3 is 12 amino acids long. CDR3 in amino acids: CASSYWDLPLHF. CDR3 nucleotides: TGTGCCAGCAGTTACTGGGATTTACCCCTCCACTTT.

The chain carries TRBV4-3 and TRBJ1-1; D not resolved. The germline V gene encodes CDR1 LGHNA and CDR2 YSLEER. The CDR3 length is 16 residues. The V end was cut by 0 bases, the J end by 5 bases, with 16 bases between. The CDR3 loop is CASSQDFNRMETEAFF. CDR3 coding DNA: TGCGCCAGCAGCCAAGACTTTAACAGAATGGAGACTGAAGCTTTCTTT.

The CDR3 sequence is CASSEAHGREKLFF. The CDR3 bases are TGTGCCAGCAGTGAAGCGCACGGCAGGGAAAAACTGTTTTTT. J is TRBJ1-4 and V is TRBV6-1; D ambiguous. Germline CDR1 is MNHNS and CDR2 is SASEGT. The V end was cut by 0 bases, the J end by 8 bases, with 10 bases between. This CDR3 is built from 14 residues.

This rearrangement joins TRBV28 to TRBJ1-5; D is unresolved. The length of the CDR3 is 15 residues. V lost 2 bases to trimming and J lost 0 bases, with 8 bases between them. Germline V CDR1 and CDR2: MDHEN, SYDVKM. CDR3 coding DNA: TGTGCCAGCAGTTTAAGGCAGAATAGCAATCAGCCCCAGCATTTT. As protein: CASSLRQNSNQPQHF.

The chain employs TRBV4-1 and TRBJ2-1, with D possibly TRBD1 on 5 matching bases. The CDR3 loop spans 14 amino acids. The V end lost 4 bases, the J end lost 7 bases, and 14 bases lay between the germline ends. Germline V gene sequence: CDR1 MGHRA, CDR2 YSYEKL. The CDR3 nucleotides read TGCGCCAGCAGCCGCGATAGGGGAACAAATGAGCAGTTCTTC. This sequence encodes CASSRDRGTNEQFF.

The chain is built from TRBV18 and TRBJ1-1; 7 positions match TRBD1. Germline V gene data show CDR1 as KGHSH and CDR2 as LQKENI. The junction had 4 bases not matched to a gene; V was cut back by 2 bases and J by 1 base. The CDR3 has 15 residues. CDR3: CASSPIQGENTEAFF. For the CDR3, the DNA is TGTGCCAGCTCACCAATTCAGGGGGAGAACACTGAAGCTTTCTTT.

This clone was seen only a few times. The chain employs TRBV11-2 and TRBJ1-5, with D maybe TRBD1 (5 bases). The CDR3 has 14 amino acids. The germline CDR1 and CDR2 sequences are SGHAT and FQNNGV. V was cut by 5 bases and J by 6 bases, with 14 bases left in between. CDR3: CASSRAGNRQPQHF. CDR3 sequence (DNA): TGTGCCAGCAGCCGGGCAGGGAATCGTCAGCCCCAGCATTTT.

The chain couples TRBV27 to TRBJ2-2; 9 bases map to TRBD2. The CDR3 contains 15 residues. V lost 9 bases, J lost 0 bases, and 5 bases stayed unmatched. The V gene's germline CDR1 is MNHEY and CDR2 SMNVEV (reference sequence). DNA of the CDR3: TGTGCCAGTCATCGCGGGGGGGCGAACACCGGGGAGCTGTTTTTT. The encoded protein is CASHRGGANTGELFF.

This clone has just a few counts. This chain connects TRBV18 to TRBJ2-5; 8 bases agree with TRBD1. Germline-derived CDR1 and CDR2 are KGHSH and LQKENI. This CDR3 region has 12 residues. Trimming took 5 bases from V and 6 from J; bases not matched to a gene: 2. The CDR3 sequence is CASSTGGKTQYF. As DNA, the CDR3 is TGTGCCAGCTCAACAGGGGGAAAGACCCAGTACTTC.

The chain couples TRBV5-6 to TRBJ1-3; TRBD1 is a possible D gene (5 bases). V lost 4 bases, J lost 0 bases, and 11 bases lay in between. The CDR3 contains 15 residues. CDR1 and CDR2 from the germline V gene are SGHDT and YYEEEE. CDR3 in DNA: TGTGCCAGCAGCCTTCCAGGGTACTCTGGAAACACCATATATTTT. Its protein is CASSLPGYSGNTIYF. Looking up the rest from reference TRBV5-6 and TRBJ1-3 gives the full variable domain: DAGVTQSPTHLIKTRGQQVTLRCSPKSGHDTVSWYQQALGQGPQFIFQYYEEEERQRGNFPDRFSGHQFPNYSSELNVNALLLGDSALYLCASSLPGYSGNTIYFGEGSWLTVV.

This clone occurred a few times. CDR3 sequence: CAWSVGQLAIGELFF. The CDR3 region has the DNA TGTGCCTGGAGTGTTGGACAACTAGCTATCGGGGAGCTGTTTTTT. V and J are TRBV30 and TRBJ2-2; weak D call: TRBD2 (6 bases). The CDR3 contains 15 residues. Deletions cut 0 bases from V and 7 bases from J, with 15 bases between. CDR1 is GTSNPN, CDR2 SVGIG, per germline (reference sequence).

This chain links TRBV30 with TRBJ1-5, with a tentative D call TRBD1 (6 bases). The CDR3 is made up of 14 amino acids. Trimming took 4 bases from V and 4 from J, leaving 14 bases between them. Germline V gene lookup returns CDR1 GTSNPN and CDR2 SVGIG (reference sequence). CDR3 coding DNA: TGTGCCTGGAACGCAGGGGCCGCAAATCAGCCCCAGCATTTT. Its translation is CAWNAGAANQPQHF.

This clone was seen only once. The chain recombines TRBV5-4 with TRBJ1-6, with 8 bases fitting TRBD1. The V gene's germline CDR1 is SGHNT and CDR2 YYREEE (reference sequence). Trimming removed 2 bases from V and 7 bases from J; junction bases left unmatched: 5. This CDR3 has 15 amino acids. CDR3 sequence (DNA): TGTGCCAGCAGCTTTTCTACAGGGGGAAATTCACCCCTCCACTTT. The encoded protein is CASSFSTGGNSPLHF.

The count of this clone is one. The DNA for the CDR3 is TGTGCCAGCAGAACACACACTAGCGGGGGAGGAGAGACCCAGTACTTC. Protein sequence: CASRTHTSGGGETQYF. The chain recombines TRBV6-6 with TRBJ2-5; 11 nucleotides agree with TRBD2. Germline V gene sequence: CDR1 MNHNY, CDR2 SVGAGI (reference sequence). The CDR3 sequence is 16 residues long. The V gene end was trimmed by 6 bases and the J gene end by 4 bases; junction bases not matched to a gene: 10.

This sequence joins TRBV6-6 and TRBJ1-2, with D perhaps matching TRBD1 (6 bases). This CDR3 is built from 14 residues. The germline V and J ends were trimmed by 0 bases and 4 bases, with 9 bases remaining between them. The germline V gene encodes CDR1 MNHNY and CDR2 SVGAGI (reference sequence). In DNA, the CDR3 is TGTGCCAGCAGTTACTCAGGGGGTGGCTATGGCTACACCTTC. Its protein product is CASSYSGGGYGYTF.

The chain links TRBV7-6 to TRBJ2-3; 12 nucleotides agree with TRBD2. Germline assignment: CDR1 SGHVS and CDR2 FNYEAQ. This CDR3 contains 17 residues. Germline trimming cut 6 bases from V and 6 bases from J; bases unmatched to any gene: 13. DNA of the CDR3: TGTGCCAGCAGTTTTAGAAGGGCTAGCGGGAGGGCGGATACGCAGTATTTT. As protein: CASSFRRASGRADTQYF.

The chain has TRBV11-2 and TRBJ2-5; no reliable D call. Germline CDR1 and CDR2: SGHAT and FQNNGV. V was trimmed by 4 bases and J by 5 bases, leaving 5 bases between them. CDR3 length equals 11 residues. The CDR3 protein is CASSSVETQYF. The DNA for the CDR3 is TGTGCCAGCAGCTCCGTGGAGACCCAGTACTTC.

The rearrangement joins TRBV15 to TRBJ2-2; perhaps TRBD1 as D (5 bases). Deletions cut 4 bases from V and 4 bases from J, with 19 bases between. This CDR3 comprises 17 residues. Germline CDR1 and CDR2: LNHNV and YYDKDF (reference sequence). Written as DNA, the CDR3 is TGTGCCACCAGCACAAGACTTCAGGGCCAGCGCACCGGGGAGCTGTTTTTT. Translating gives CATSTRLQGQRTGELFF.

This rearrangement joins TRBV5-6 to TRBJ2-7; 8 nucleotides match TRBD2. J gave up 3 bases and V 2 bases, and 4 bases lay outside the gene matches. The germline gives CDR1 SGHDT, CDR2 YYEEEE. The CDR3 runs 14 residues. For the CDR3, the DNA is TGTGCCAGCAGCTTACTGGGACTAGACTACGAGCAGTACTTC. Its translation: CASSLLGLDYEQYF.

This chain uses TRBV29-1 with TRBJ1-2, with 8 bases fitting TRBD1. This CDR3 spans 13 amino acids. After removal of 3 bases from V and 6 bases from J, the junction contained 6 bases not matched to a gene. The V gene's germline CDR1 is SQVTM and CDR2 ANQGSEA. CDR3 sequence: CSVEMDRVNGYTF. The CDR3 DNA follows: TGCAGCGTTGAGATGGACAGGGTAAATGGCTACACCTTC.

The V gene is TRBV7-9, the J gene TRBJ2-2, with 7 positions matching TRBD1. From germline, CDR1 is SEHNR and CDR2 FQNEAQ (reference sequence). The length of the CDR3 is 16 residues. V shed 5 bases, J shed 1 base, and the junction held 7 bases outside the gene matches. CDR3 DNA: TGTGCCAGCAGCGGTCGGGACAGCGGGAACACCGGGGAGCTGTTTTTT. Translated, it gives CASSGRDSGNTGELFF.